The present T cell receptor (beta chain) was sequenced within a study of T cell repertoires in cytomegalovirus infection. Study-level information: Epitope selection comprised recently identified HLA-C-restricted CMV epitopes and well-studied HLA-B-restricted CMV epitopes. It can be stated that public TCR beta signatures indicated CMV infection as well as a matching HLA type.

This clonotype was counted many times. What it binds is not known. The CDR3 loop spans 14 amino acids. V was clipped by 0 bases and J by 5 bases, with 11 bases between them. TCRdb re-called the reads through MiXCR, storing one row per CDR3 protein. Of approximately 300,000 distinct CDR3 sequences detected, more than 20% appear once; the ten largest clones hold roughly 14%. Study-wide results and limits: HLA-C-restricted TCR beta clonotypes specific for CMV led the ex vivo response.

The sequence derives from a human donor in good health (CMV status not recorded). Some clones in this sample may be carry-over from other donors' samples. The V gene is TRBV12-3 or TRBV12-4, the J gene TRBJ2-7; D gene unclear. This sample comprised cultured PBMCs, obtained from culture after CMV antigen stimulation. The CDR3 sequence: CASSLAAGFHEQYV. The CDR3 coding sequence is TGTGCCAGCAGTTTAGCCGCAGGATTCCACGAGCAGTACGTC.